The T cell receptor beta chain described here comes from a study of OX40 agonist ivuxolimab in advanced cancers. TCRdb's copy holds only in-frame clones and misses some; the assay was immunoSEQ multiplex PCR. The data contain some 60,000 clones, about 90% of them singletons. V was clipped by 5 bases and J by 5 bases; unmatched bases: 11. CDR3 length: 15 amino acids. Per germline, CDR1 MNHEY and CDR2 SVGAGI. This clone appeared once. This TCR was sampled from an adult with an advanced solid tumor such as melanoma, head and neck, liver or kidney cancer. The specimen was CD4+ or CD8+ T cells sorted from blood, collected in a trial of the OX40 agonist ivuxolimab. The chain uses TRBV6-5 and TRBJ2-7; 8 positions agree with TRBD1. Written as DNA, the CDR3 is TGTGCCAGCAGTCTATCGACAGGGGTATGGGACGAGCAGTACTTC. Residues: CASSLSTGVWDEQYF.